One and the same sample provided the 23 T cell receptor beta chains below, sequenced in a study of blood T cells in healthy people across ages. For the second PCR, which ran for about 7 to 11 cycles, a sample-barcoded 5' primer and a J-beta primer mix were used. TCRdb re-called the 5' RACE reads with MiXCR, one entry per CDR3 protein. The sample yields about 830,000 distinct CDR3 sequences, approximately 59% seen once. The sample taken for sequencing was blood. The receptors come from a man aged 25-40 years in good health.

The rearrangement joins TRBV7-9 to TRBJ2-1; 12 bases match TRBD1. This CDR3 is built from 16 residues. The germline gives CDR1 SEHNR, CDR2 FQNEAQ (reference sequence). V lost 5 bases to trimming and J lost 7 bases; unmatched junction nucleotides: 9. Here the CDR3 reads CASSPPGTGGWNEQFF. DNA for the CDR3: TGTGCCAGCAGCCCGCCGGGGACAGGGGGCTGGAATGAGCAGTTCTTC.

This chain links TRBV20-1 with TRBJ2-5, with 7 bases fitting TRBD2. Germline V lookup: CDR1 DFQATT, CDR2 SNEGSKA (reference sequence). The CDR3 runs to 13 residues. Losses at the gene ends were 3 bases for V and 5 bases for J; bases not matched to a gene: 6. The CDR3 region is CSARTPGRETQYF. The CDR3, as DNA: TGCAGTGCTAGGACACCCGGGAGGGAGACCCAGTACTTC.

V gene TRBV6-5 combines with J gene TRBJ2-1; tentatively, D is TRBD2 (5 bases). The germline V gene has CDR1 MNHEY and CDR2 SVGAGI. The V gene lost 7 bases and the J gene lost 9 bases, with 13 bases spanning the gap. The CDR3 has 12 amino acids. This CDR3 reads CASTAGGGEQFF. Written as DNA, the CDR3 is TGTGCCAGCACCGCTGGAGGTGGTGAGCAGTTCTTC.

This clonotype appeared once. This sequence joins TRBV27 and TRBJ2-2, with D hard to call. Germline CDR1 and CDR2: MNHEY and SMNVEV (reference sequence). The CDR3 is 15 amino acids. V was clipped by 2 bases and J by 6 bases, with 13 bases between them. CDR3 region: CASSLEAVVSGELFF. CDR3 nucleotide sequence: TGTGCCAGCAGTTTAGAGGCGGTTGTCTCCGGGGAGCTGTTTTTT.

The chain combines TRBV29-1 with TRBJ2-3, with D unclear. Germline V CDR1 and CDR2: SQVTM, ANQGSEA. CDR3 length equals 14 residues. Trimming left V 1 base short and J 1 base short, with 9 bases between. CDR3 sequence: CSVEGGEGTDTQYF. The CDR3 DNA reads TGCAGCGTTGAAGGAGGAGAGGGCACAGATACGCAGTATTTT.

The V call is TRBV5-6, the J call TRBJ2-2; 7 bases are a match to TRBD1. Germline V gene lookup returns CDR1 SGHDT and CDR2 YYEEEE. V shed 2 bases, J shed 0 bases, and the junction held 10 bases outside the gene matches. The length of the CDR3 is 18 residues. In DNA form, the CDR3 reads TGTGCCAGCAGCTTTACTGGGTGGGGGACAGCGAACACCGGGGAGCTGTTTTTT. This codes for CASSFTGWGTANTGELFF.

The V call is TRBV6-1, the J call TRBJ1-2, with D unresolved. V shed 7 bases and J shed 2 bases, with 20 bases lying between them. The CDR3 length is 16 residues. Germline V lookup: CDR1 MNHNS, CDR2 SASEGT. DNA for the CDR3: TGTGCCAGCACCCCTCGCGTGGGCACGGGGAACTATGGCTACACCTTC. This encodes CASTPRVGTGNYGYTF.

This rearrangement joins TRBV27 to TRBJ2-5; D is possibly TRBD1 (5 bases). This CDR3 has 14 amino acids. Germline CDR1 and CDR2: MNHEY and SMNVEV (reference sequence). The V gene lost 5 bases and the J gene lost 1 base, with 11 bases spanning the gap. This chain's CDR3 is CASSHRTPQETQYF. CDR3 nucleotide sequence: TGTGCCAGCAGTCATAGGACACCCCAAGAGACCCAGTACTTC.

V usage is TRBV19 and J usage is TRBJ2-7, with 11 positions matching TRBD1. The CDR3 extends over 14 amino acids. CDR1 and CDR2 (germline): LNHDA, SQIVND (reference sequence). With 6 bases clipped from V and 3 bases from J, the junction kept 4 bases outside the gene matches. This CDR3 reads CASRWGQGDYEQYF. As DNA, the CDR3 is TGTGCCAGTAGATGGGGACAGGGGGACTACGAGCAGTACTTC.

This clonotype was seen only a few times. The CDR3 region is CSVEFGYEQYF. For the CDR3, the DNA is TGCAGCGTTGAGTTCGGCTACGAGCAGTACTTC. This chain links TRBV29-1 with TRBJ2-7; D is undetermined. The length of the CDR3 is 11 residues. Germline CDR1 SQVTM, CDR2 ANQGSEA. V gave up 3 bases and J gave up 3 bases, with 6 bases separating them.

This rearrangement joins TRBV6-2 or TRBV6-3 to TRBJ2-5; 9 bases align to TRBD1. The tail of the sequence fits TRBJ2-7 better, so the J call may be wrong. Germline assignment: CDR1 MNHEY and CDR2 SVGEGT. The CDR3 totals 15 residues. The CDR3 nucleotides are TGTGCCAGCAGTCACCGGACAGGGGCAGACTACGAGCAGTACTTC. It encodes CASSHRTGADYEQYF.

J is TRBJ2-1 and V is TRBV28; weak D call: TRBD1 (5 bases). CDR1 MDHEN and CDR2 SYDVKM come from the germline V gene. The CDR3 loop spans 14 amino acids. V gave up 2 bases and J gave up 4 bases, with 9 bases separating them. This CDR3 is CASSLPSGYNEQFF. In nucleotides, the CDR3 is TGTGCCAGCAGTTTACCCTCAGGGTACAATGAGCAGTTCTTC.

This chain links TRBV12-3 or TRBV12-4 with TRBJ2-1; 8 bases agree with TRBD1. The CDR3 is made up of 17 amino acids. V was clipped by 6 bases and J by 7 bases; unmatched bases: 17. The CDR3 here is CASSQSLGQGDSNEQFF. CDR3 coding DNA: TGTGCCAGCAGCCAATCCCTCGGACAGGGAGACTCGAATGAGCAGTTCTTC.

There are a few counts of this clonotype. The CDR3 sequence: CASSLNRVPNEKLFF. CDR3 in DNA: TGTGCCAGCAGTCTTAACAGGGTGCCCAATGAAAAACTGTTTTTT. The chain uses TRBV27 and TRBJ1-4, with a tentative D call TRBD1 (6 bases). The V gene's germline CDR1 is MNHEY and CDR2 SMNVEV (reference sequence). Trimming took 5 bases from V and 5 from J, leaving 15 bases between them. The CDR3 is 15 amino acids. The full variable domain, rest sourced from reference TRBV27 and TRBJ1-4, is EAQVTQNPRYLITVTGKKLTVTCSQNMNHEYMSWYRQDPGLGLRQIYYSMNVEVTDKGDVPEGYKVSRKEKRNFPLILESPSPNQTSLYFCASSLNRVPNEKLFFGSGTQLSVL.

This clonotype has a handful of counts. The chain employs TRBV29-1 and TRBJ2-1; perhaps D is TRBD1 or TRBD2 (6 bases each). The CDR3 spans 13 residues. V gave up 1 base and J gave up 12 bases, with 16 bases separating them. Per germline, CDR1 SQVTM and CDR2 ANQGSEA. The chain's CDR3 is CSVEVVGGEGQFF. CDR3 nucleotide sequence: TGCAGCGTTGAAGTGGTCGGGGGCGAGGGGCAGTTCTTC.

The CDR3 region is CASSRGDVFRYGYTF. The CDR3 nucleotides are TGTGCCAGCAGTCGCGGGGACGTGTTCCGCTATGGCTACACCTTC. The genes are TRBV25-1 and TRBJ1-2, with D maybe TRBD1 (5 bases). Germline loops: CDR1 MGHDK, CDR2 SYGVNS. The CDR3 has 15 residues. V was shortened by 5 bases and J by 4 bases, with 17 bases between the two germline ends.

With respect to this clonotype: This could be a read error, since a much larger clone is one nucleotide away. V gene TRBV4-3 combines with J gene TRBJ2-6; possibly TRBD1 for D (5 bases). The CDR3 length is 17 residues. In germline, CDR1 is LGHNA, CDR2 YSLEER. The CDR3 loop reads CASSRSAGSSGANVPTF. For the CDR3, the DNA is TGCGCCAGCAGCCGGTCAGCTGGTAGCTCTGGGGCCAACGTCCCGACTTTC.

The CDR3 is CASSYLGDHYEQYF. Here the CDR3 DNA reads TGTGCCAGCAGTTATCTAGGAGATCACTACGAGCAGTACTTC. The chain is built from TRBV27 and TRBJ2-7; the D is unclear. CDR1 is MNHEY, CDR2 SMNVEV, per germline (reference sequence). The V and J ends lost 4 bases and 3 bases respectively, with 13 bases between them. The CDR3 is made up of 14 amino acids.

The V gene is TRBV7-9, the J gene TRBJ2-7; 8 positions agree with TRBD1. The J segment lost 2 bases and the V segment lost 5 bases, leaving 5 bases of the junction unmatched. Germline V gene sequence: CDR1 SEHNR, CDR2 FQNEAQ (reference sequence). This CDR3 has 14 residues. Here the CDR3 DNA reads TGTGCCAGCAGCAAGACAGGGGCCGCCTACGAGCAGTACTTC. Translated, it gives CASSKTGAAYEQYF.

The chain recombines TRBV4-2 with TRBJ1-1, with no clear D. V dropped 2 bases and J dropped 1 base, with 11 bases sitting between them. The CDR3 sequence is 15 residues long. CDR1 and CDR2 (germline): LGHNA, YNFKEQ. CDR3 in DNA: TGTGCCAGCAGCCAACCCGAGCAGGCGAACACTGAAGCTTTCTTT. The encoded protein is CASSQPEQANTEAFF.

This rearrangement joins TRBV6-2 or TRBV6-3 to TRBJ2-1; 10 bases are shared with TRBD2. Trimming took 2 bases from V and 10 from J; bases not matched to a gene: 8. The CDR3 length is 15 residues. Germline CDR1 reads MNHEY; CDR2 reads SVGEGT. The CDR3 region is CASSYLLAGRDEQFF. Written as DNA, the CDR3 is TGTGCCAGCAGTTACCTACTAGCGGGGCGCGACGAGCAGTTCTTC.

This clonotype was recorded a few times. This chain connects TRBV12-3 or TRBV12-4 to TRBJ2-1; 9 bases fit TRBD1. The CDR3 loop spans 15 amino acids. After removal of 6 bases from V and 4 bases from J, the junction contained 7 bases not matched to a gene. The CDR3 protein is CASRSTGGFYNEQFF. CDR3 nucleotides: TGTGCCAGCAGGTCGACAGGGGGGTTTTACAATGAGCAGTTCTTC.

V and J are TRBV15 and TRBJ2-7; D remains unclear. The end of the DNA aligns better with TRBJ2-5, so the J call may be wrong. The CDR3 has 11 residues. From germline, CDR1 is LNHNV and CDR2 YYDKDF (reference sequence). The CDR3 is CATSFSETQYF. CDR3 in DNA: TGTGCCACCAGCTTCTCAGAGACCCAGTACTTC.